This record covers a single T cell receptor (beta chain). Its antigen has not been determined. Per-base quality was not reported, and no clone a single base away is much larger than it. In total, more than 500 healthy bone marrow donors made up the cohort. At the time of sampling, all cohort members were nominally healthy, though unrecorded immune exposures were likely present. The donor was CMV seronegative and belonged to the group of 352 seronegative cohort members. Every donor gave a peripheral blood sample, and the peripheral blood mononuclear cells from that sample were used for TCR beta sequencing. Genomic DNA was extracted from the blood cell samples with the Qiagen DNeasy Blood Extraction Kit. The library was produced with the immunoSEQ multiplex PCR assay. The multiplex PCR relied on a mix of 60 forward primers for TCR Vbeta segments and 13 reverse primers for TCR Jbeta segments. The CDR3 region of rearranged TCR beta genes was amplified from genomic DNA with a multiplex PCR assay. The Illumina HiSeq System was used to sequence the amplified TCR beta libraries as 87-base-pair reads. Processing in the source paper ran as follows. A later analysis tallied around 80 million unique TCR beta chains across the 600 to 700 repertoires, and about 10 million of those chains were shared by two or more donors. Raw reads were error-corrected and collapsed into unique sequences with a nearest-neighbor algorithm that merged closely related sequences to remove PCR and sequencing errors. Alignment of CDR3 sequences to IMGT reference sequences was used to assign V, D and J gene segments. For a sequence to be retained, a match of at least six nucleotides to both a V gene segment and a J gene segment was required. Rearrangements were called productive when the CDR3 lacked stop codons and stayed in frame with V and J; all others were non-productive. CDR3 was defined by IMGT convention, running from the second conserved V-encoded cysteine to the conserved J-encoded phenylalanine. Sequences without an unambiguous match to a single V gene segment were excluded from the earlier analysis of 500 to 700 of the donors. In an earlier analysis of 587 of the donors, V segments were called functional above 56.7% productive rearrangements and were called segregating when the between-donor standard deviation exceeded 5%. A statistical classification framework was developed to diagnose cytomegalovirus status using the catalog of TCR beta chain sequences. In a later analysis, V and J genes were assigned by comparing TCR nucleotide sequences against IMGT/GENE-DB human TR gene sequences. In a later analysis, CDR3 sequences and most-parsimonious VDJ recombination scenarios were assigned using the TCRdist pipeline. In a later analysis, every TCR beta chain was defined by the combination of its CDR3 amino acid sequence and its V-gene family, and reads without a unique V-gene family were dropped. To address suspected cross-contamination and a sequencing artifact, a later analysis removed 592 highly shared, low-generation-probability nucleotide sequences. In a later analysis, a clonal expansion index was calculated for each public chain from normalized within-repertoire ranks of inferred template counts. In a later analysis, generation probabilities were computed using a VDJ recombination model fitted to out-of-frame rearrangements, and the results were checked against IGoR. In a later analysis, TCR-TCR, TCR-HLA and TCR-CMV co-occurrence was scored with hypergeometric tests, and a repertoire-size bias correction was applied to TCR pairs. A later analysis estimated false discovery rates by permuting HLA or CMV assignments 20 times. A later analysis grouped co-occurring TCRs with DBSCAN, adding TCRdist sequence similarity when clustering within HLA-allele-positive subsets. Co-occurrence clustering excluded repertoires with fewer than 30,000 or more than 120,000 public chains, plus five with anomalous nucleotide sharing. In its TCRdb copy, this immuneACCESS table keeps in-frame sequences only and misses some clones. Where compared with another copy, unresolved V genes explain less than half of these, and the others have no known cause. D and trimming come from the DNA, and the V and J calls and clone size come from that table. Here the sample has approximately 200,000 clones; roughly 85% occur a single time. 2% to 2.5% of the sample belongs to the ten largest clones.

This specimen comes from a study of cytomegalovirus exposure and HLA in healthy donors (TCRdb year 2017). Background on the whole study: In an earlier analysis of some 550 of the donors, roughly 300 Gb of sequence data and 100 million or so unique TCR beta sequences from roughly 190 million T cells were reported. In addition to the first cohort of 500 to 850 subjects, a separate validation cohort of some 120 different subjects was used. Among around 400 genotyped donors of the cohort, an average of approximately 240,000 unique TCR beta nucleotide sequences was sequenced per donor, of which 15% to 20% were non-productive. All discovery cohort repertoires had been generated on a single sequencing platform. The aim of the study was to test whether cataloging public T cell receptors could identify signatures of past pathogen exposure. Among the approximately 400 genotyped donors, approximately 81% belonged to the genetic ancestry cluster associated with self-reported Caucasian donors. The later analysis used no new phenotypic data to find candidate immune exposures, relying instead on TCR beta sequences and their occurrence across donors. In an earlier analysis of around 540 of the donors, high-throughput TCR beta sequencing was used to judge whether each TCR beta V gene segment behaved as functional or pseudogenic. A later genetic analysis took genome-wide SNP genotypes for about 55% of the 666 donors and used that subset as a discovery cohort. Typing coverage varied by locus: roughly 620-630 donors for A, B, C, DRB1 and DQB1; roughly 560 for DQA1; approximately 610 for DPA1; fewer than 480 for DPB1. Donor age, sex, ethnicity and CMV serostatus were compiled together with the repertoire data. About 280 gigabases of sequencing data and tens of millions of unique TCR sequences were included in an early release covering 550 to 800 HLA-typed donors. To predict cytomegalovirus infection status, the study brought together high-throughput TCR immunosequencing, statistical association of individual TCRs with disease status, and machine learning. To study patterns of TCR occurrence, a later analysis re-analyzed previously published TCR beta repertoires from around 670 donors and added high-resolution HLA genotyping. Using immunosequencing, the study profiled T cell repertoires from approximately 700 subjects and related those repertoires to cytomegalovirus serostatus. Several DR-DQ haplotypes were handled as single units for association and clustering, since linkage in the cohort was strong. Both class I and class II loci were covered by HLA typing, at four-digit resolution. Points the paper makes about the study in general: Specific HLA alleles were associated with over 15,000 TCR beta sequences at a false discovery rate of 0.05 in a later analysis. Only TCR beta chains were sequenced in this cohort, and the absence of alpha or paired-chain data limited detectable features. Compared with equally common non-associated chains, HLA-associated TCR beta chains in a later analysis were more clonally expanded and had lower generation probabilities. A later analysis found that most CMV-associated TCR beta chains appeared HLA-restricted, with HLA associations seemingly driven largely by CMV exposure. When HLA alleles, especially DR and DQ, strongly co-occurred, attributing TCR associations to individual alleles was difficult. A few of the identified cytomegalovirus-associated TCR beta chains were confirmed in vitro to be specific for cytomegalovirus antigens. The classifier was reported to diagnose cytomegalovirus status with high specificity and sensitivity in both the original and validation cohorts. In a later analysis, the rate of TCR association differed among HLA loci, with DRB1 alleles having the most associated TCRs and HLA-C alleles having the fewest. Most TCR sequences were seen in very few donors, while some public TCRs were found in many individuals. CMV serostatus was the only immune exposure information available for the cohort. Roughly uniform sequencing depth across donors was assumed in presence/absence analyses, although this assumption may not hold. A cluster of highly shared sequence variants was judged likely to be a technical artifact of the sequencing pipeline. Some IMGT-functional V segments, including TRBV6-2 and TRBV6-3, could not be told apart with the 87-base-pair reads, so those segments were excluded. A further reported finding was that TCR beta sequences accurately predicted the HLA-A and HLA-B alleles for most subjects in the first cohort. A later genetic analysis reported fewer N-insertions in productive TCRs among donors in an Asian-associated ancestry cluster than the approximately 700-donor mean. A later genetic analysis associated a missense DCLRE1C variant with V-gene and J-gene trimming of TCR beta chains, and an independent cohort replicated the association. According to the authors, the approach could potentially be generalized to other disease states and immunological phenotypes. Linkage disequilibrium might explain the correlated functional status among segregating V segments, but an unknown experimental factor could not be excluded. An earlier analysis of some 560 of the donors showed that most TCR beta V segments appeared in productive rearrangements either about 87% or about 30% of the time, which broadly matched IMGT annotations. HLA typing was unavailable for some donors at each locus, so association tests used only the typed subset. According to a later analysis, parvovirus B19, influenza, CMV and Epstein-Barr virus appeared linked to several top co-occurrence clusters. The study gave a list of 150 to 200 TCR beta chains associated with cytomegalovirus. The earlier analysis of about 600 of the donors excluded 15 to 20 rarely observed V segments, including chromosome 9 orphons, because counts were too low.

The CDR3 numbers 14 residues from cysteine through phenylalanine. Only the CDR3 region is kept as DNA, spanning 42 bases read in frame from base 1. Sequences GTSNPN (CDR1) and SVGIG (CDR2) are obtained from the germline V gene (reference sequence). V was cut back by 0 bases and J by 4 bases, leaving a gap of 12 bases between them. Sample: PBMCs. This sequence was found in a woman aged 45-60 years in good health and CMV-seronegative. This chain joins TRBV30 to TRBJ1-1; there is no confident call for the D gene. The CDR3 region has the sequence CAWSVGVTGTEAFF. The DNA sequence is TGTGCCTGGAGTGTCGGGGTCACGGGCACTGAAGCTTTCTTT.